The 3 T cell receptor beta chains reported below all come from one sample, sequenced in a study of glioma-infiltrating T cells. The iRepertoire nested amplicon-rescue multiplex PCR amplified TCR alpha and beta CDR3s from RNA. TCRdb reprocessed the multiplex PCR reads via MiXCR and lists one record per CDR3 protein. Of 300,000 to 450,000 distinct CDR3 sequences in the sample, approximately 42% were seen once. Sequenced material: glioma tissue, nonneoplastic brain tissue, or PBMCs (not recorded which). Source of these receptors: a human donor with low-grade glioma or glioblastoma, undergoing nonglioma brain surgery, or in good health (not recorded which).

With regard to this clonotype: In this CDR3 the conserved last residue, phenylalanine or tryptophan, is missing, so a read error is likely. This rearrangement joins TRBV20-1 to TRBJ2-7; D unclear. This CDR3 contains 15 residues. Germline lookup yields CDR1 DFQATT and CDR2 SNEGSKA (reference sequence). V shed 0 bases and J shed 9 bases, with 21 bases lying between them. The CDR3 DNA is TGCAGTGCTAGAGATACACCAATCCTACCTACGGGGCAGTACCTC. Translation: CSARDTPILPTGQYL.

The rearrangement links TRBV19 to TRBJ2-1; 9 nucleotides line up with TRBD2. The CDR3 is 15 amino acids. Germline V gene data show CDR1 as LNHDA and CDR2 as SQIVND (reference sequence). V gave up 1 base and J gave up 3 bases; unmatched junction bases: 1. Here the CDR3 reads CASSIVAGDYNEQFF. The CDR3 bases are TGTGCCAGTAGTATAGTAGCGGGAGACTACAATGAGCAGTTCTTC. Based on the CDR3 plus reference TRBV19 and TRBJ2-1, the full variable domain is DGGITQSPKYLFRKEGQNVTLSCEQNLNHDAMYWYRQDPGQGLRLIYYSQIVNDFQKGDIAEGYSVSREKKESFPLTVTSAQKNPTAFYLCASSIVAGDYNEQFFGPGTRLTVL.

This chain uses TRBV6-5 with TRBJ2-1; tentatively, D is TRBD2 (6 bases). This CDR3 has 16 amino acids. The V end was cut by 8 bases, the J end by 5 bases, with 22 bases between. Germline V CDR1 and CDR2: MNHEY, SVGAGI. The CDR3: CASAITPGAVNNEQFF. CDR3 in DNA: TGTGCCAGCGCCATAACGCCGGGAGCCGTTAACAATGAGCAGTTCTTC.